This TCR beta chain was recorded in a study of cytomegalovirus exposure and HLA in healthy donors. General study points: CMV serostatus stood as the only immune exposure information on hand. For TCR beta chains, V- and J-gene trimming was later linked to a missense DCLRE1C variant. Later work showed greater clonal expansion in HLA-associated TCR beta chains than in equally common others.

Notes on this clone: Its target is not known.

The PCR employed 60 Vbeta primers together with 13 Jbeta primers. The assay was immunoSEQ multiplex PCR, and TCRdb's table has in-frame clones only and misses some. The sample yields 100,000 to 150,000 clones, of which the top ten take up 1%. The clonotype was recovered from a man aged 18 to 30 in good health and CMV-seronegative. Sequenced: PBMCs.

In nucleotides, the CDR3 is TGTGCCAGTAGTATTGGAGGGATTAGCACAGATACGCAGTATTTT. Translating gives CASSIGGISTDTQYF. The chain is built from TRBV19 and TRBJ2-3; weak D call: TRBD2 (6 bases). V dropped 3 bases and J dropped 0 bases, with 10 bases sitting between them. The CDR3 is made up of 15 amino acids. CDR1 is LNHDA and CDR2 is SQIVND in the germline V gene (reference sequence).